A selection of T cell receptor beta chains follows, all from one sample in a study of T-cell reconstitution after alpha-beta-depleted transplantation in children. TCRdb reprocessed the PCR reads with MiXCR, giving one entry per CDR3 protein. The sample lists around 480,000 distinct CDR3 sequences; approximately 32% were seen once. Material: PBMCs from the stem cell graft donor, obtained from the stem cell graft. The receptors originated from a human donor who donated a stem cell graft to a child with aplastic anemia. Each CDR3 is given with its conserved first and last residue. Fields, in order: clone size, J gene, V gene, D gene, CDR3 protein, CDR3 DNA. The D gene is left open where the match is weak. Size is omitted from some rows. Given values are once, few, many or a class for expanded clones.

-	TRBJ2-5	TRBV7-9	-	CASSFLRSGKEETQYF	TGTGCCAGCAGCTTCCTCAGGTCGGGGAAAGAAGAGACCCAGTACTTC
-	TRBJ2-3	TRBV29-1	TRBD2	CSVEGLAATDTQYF	TGCAGCGTTGAGGGACTAGCGGCCACAGATACGCAGTATTTT
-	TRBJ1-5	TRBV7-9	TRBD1	CASSLTTGNNQPQHF	TGTGCCAGCAGCCTAACGACAGGGAATAATCAGCCCCAGCATTTT
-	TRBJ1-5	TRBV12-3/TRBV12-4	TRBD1	CASSSNGQGRQPQHF	TGTGCCAGCAGTTCGAACGGACAGGGCCGTCAGCCCCAGCATTTT
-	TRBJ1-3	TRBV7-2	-	CASSLGPAGGNTIYF	TGTGCCAGCAGCTTGGGTCCAGCGGGGGGAAACACCATATATTTT
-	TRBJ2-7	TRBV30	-	CAWTEGDPLYEQYF	TGTGCCTGGACAGAGGGGGACCCACTCTACGAGCAGTACTTC
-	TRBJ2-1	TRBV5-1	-	CASSLVRERSYNEQFF	TGCGCCAGCAGCTTGGTTCGGGAGAGGTCCTACAATGAGCAGTTCTTC
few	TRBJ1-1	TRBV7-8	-	CASSSLRGSIAEAFF	TGTGCCAGCAGCTCCCTGCGGGGGTCGATCGCTGAAGCTTTCTTT
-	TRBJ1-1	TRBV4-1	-	CASSHPPTEAFF	TGCGCCAGCAGCCATCCCCCCACTGAAGCTTTCTTT
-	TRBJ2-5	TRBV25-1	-	CASSETDLRETQYF	TGTGCCAGCAGTGAGACAGACTTAAGAGAGACCCAGTACTTC
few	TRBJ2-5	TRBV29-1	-	CSVDSGETQYF	TGCAGCGTTGACAGTGGGGAGACCCAGTACTTC
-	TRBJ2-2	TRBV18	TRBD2	CASSPRSLLAGEEHGELFF	TGTGCCAGCTCACCGAGGTCCCTACTAGCGGGAGAGGAGCACGGGGAGCTGTTTTTT
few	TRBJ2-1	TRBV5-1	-	CASTKTVTQNNEQFF	TGCGCCAGCACCAAAACAGTAACCCAAAACAATGAGCAGTTCTTC
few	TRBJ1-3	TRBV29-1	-	CSVEGGEMLGGNTIYF	TGCAGCGTTGAGGGGGGAGAGATGCTCGGTGGAAACACCATATATTTT
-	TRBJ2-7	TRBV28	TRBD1	CASRIPTGQGSYEQYF	TGTGCCAGCAGAATCCCCACGGGACAGGGATCCTACGAGCAGTACTTC
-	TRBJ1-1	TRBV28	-	CASSLVSTGAFF	TGTGCCAGCAGTTTAGTTTCCACAGGAGCTTTCTTT
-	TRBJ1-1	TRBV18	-	CASSFAQGIGTEAFF	TGTGCCAGCTCATTTGCCCAGGGGATAGGAACTGAAGCTTTCTTT
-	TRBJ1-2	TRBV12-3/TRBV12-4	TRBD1	CASTGGRDYGYTF	TGTGCCAGTACAGGGGGACGGGACTATGGCTACACCTTC
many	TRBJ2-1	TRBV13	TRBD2	CASSKTSGPYYNEQFF	TGTGCCAGCAGCAAGACTAGCGGGCCCTACTACAATGAGCAGTTCTTC
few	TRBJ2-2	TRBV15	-	CATSRARTTNTGELFF	TGTGCCACCAGCAGAGCAAGGACTACCAACACCGGGGAGCTGTTTTTT
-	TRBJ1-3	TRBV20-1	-	CSALKGCSGNTIYF	TGCAGTGCTCTAAAGGGATGCTCTGGAAACACCATATATTTT
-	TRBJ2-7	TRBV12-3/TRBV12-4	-	CASSLSRTVLHNEQYF	TGTGCCAGCAGTTTGTCCCGGACGGTATTGCACAACGAGCAGTACTTC
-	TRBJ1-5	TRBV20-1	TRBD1	CSARRTGSGEVPQHF	TGCAGTGCTAGGCGGACAGGGTCTGGAGAGGTGCCCCAGCATTTT
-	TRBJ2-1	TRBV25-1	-	CASSDGGLHNEQFF	TGTGCCAGCAGTGACGGGGGATTACACAATGAGCAGTTCTTC
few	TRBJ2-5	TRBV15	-	CATSRALQLGWEETQYF	TGTGCCACCAGCAGAGCCCTCCAGCTAGGATGGGAAGAGACCCAGTACTTC
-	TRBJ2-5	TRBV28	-	CASSLNPLADRETQYF	TGTGCCAGCAGTCTCAATCCACTAGCGGACAGGGAGACCCAGTACTTC
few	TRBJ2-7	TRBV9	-	CASSLNQVSHEQYF	TGTGCCAGCAGCCTCAATCAGGTTTCTCACGAGCAGTACTTC
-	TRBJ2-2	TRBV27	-	CASSFVAAITGELFF	TGTGCCAGCAGTTTCGTCGCAGCAATCACCGGGGAGCTGTTTTTT
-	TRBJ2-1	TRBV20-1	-	CSARPRTGEQFF	TGCAGTGCTAGACCAAGGACTGGTGAGCAGTTCTTC
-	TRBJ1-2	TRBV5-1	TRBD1	CASSESGTGTYGYTF	TGCGCCAGCAGCGAAAGTGGGACAGGCACTTATGGCTACACCTTC
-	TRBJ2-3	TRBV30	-	CACYREGTDTQYF	TGTGCCTGTTACAGGGAGGGGACAGATACGCAGTATTTT
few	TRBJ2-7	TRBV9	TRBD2	CASSRLAGGPGAYEQYF	TGTGCCAGCAGCCGACTAGCGGGAGGGCCAGGAGCCTACGAGCAGTACTTC
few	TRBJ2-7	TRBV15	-	CATSRTSFREQYF	TGTGCCACCAGCAGGACGTCGTTCCGGGAGCAGTACTTC
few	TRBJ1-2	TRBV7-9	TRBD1	CASSSRIQGQGGYTF	TGTGCCAGCAGTTCTCGGATACAGGGGCAAGGGGGCTACACCTTC
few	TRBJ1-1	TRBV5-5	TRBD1	CASSLPGQPAGEAFF	TGTGCCAGCAGCTTACCGGGACAGCCAGCCGGTGAAGCTTTCTTT
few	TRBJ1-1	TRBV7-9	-	CASTRAGGTEAFF	TGTGCCAGCACCCGGGCAGGAGGTACTGAAGCTTTCTTT
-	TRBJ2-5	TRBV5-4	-	CASSPFYQETQYF	TGTGCCAGCAGCCCCTTCTATCAAGAGACCCAGTACTTC
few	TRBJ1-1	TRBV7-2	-	CASSQSGNTEAFF	TGTGCCAGCTCCCAATCTGGGAACACTGAAGCTTTCTTT
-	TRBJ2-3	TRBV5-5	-	CASSLERGTTDTQYF	TGTGCCAGCAGCTTGGAACGCGGGACCACAGATACGCAGTATTTT
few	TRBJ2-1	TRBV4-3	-	CASSQEYSGAYNEQFF	TGCGCCAGCAGCCAAGAGTATAGCGGAGCCTACAATGAGCAGTTCTTC
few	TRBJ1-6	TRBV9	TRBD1	CASSIMTGGSPLHF	TGTGCCAGCAGCATAATGACAGGGGGGTCACCCCTCCACTTT